The 25 T cell receptor beta chains below come from one sample, sequenced in a study of blood T cells in healthy people across ages. A second PCR, run for about 7 to 12 cycles, used a sample-barcoded 5' primer plus a J-beta primer mix. TCRdb re-analysed the 5' RACE reads in MiXCR, keeping a single row per CDR3 protein. The sample contains about 930,000 distinct CDR3 sequences, around 29% of which appear only once. These data were also reused for a study on T cells of mothers and their children.

The sequenced sample consisted of blood. The receptors here all came from a woman in her thirties or forties in good health.

J is TRBJ1-2 and V is TRBV7-8; D gene uncertain. The CDR3 runs 18 residues. Germline V gene lookup returns CDR1 SGHVS and CDR2 FQNEAQ. V dropped 2 bases and J dropped 4 bases, with 23 bases sitting between them. CDR3 in amino acids: CASSLSLTTSQLSYGYTF. The CDR3 coding sequence is TGTGCCAGCAGCTTAAGTCTCACGACAAGCCAACTCTCCTATGGCTACACCTTC. Full variable domain (missing parts from reference TRBV7-8 and TRBJ1-2): GAGVSQSPRYKVAKRGQDVALRCDPISGHVSLFWYQQALGQGPEFLTYFQNEAQLDKSGLPSDRFFAERPEGSVSTLKIQRTQQEDSAVYLCASSLSLTTSQLSYGYTFGSGTRLTVV.

This rearrangement joins TRBV20-1 to TRBJ2-5, with D perhaps matching TRBD1 (5 bases). The germline V gene encodes CDR1 DFQATT and CDR2 SNEGSKA (reference sequence). The length of the CDR3 is 13 residues. V lost 6 bases to trimming and J lost 2 bases, with 13 bases between them. The CDR3 coding sequence is TGCAGTGCGAGCCCAGGGTCACAAGAGACCCAGTACTTC. This sequence encodes CSASPGSQETQYF.

This clonotype was seen more than once but under ten times. The rearrangement joins TRBV6-2 or TRBV6-3 to TRBJ2-1; either TRBD1 or TRBD2 may supply D (6 bases each). The germline V gene has CDR1 MNHEY and CDR2 SVGEGT. V was pared by 5 bases and J by 10 bases, with 12 bases between. This CDR3 is built from 12 residues. The CDR3 nucleotides read TGTGCCAGCAGTGGGGGGCCAGACGAGCAGTTCTTC. Translating it yields CASSGGPDEQFF.

This clonotype was detected ten times or more. V is TRBV12-3 or TRBV12-4 and J is TRBJ2-7; 10 nucleotides line up with TRBD1. The CDR3 spans 14 residues. After removal of 3 bases from V and 5 bases from J, the junction contained 4 bases not matched to a gene. Here the CDR3 DNA reads TGTGCCAGCAGTTTGTGGGACAGGGGCAACGAGCAGTACTTC. Translated: CASSLWDRGNEQYF.

Ten or more counts support this clonotype. V is TRBV4-1 and J is TRBJ1-2; D may be TRBD1 (5 bases). The ends were cut back, 4 bases at V and 3 bases at J, with 12 bases in the middle. This CDR3 has 14 amino acids. From germline, CDR1 is MGHRA and CDR2 YSYEKL. The CDR3 DNA reads TGCGCCAGCAGCCCTCAGATAGGGGACTATGGCTACACCTTC. This encodes CASSPQIGDYGYTF.

This sequence joins TRBV12-3 or TRBV12-4 and TRBJ1-1, with D possibly TRBD1 on 5 matching bases. Between the trimmed V and J ends, which lost 2 bases and 5 bases, there was a span of 21 bases. The CDR3 spans 17 residues. The CDR3 DNA reads TGTGCCAGCAGTTTAAGGAGACAGCTCGCCCCAAATACTGAAGCTTTCTTT. Residues: CASSLRRQLAPNTEAFF.

This CDR3 is CASSEGTEYGYTF. CDR3 DNA: TGTGCCAGCTCAGAAGGGACCGAGTATGGCTACACCTTC. The rearrangement uses TRBV18 and TRBJ1-2, with a possible D match to TRBD1 (5 bases). Trimming cost V 5 bases and J 5 bases, with 12 bases left between them. Germline CDR1 is KGHSH and CDR2 is LQKENI. The CDR3 covers 13 residues.

The V gene is TRBV19, the J gene TRBJ1-2; no clear D. The CDR3 extends over 13 amino acids. CDR1 is LNHDA, CDR2 SQIVND, per germline (reference sequence). Trimming took off 7 bases at V and 2 bases at J, with 11 bases between the two ends. CDR3 region: CASTPGENYGYTF. For the CDR3, the DNA is TGTGCCAGTACCCCTGGGGAAAACTATGGCTACACCTTC.

The chain combines TRBV20-1 with TRBJ1-1, with D possibly TRBD1 on 5 matching bases. CDR3 size: 13 residues. Trimming stripped 3 bases from V and 1 base from J, with 9 bases between. Germline values: CDR1 DFQATT, CDR2 SNEGSKA (reference sequence). CDR3 region: CSASRAENTEAFF. In nucleotides, the CDR3 is TGCAGTGCTAGCAGGGCAGAGAACACTGAAGCTTTCTTT.

The CDR3 here is CASSPGQLDHNEQFF. For the CDR3, the DNA is TGTGCCAGCAGCCCGGGACAGCTAGACCACAATGAGCAGTTCTTC. The chain recombines TRBV7-9 with TRBJ2-1, with 7 bases matching TRBD1. Germline V gene data show CDR1 as SEHNR and CDR2 as FQNEAQ (reference sequence). The CDR3 consists of 15 residues. V was pared by 5 bases and J by 5 bases, with 9 bases of the junction left unmatched. Filled out from reference TRBV7-9 and TRBJ2-1, the complete variable domain reads DTGVSQNPRHKITKRGQNVTFRCDPISEHNRLYWYRQTLGQGPEFLTYFQNEAQLEKSRLLSDRFSAERPKGSFSTLEIQRTEQGDSAMYLCASSPGQLDHNEQFFGPGTRLTVL.

The chain uses TRBV7-2 and TRBJ1-2; D remains unclear. Germline lookup yields CDR1 SGHTA and CDR2 FQGNSA. V dropped 5 bases and J dropped 5 bases, with 21 bases sitting between them. This CDR3 is 16 amino acids long. CDR3 coding DNA: TGTGCCAGCAGCCCATCCGAGACGGGCGCCGGATATGGCTACACCTTC. Translated: CASSPSETGAGYGYTF.

In this sample, this clonotype turned up a few times. The V and J genes are TRBV19 and TRBJ2-5; 8 bases are a match to TRBD2. J gave up 0 bases and V 7 bases, and 4 bases lay outside the gene matches. The CDR3 runs to 14 residues. Germline V gene data show CDR1 as LNHDA and CDR2 as SQIVND (reference sequence). The CDR3 nucleotides read TGTGCCAGTAAGGAGCGGGGGTACCAAGAGACCCAGTACTTC. It specifies CASKERGYQETQYF.

In this sample, this clonotype turned up many times. The chain has TRBV5-1 and TRBJ2-7; 8 nucleotides match TRBD2. CDR1 SGHRS and CDR2 YFSETQ come from the germline V gene. The CDR3 loop spans 15 amino acids. After removal of 4 bases from V and 3 bases from J, the junction contained 9 bases not matched to a gene. The CDR3 DNA is TGCGCCAGCAGCCCCGGGACTAGTTATTTCTACGAGCAGTACTTC. Amino acid sequence: CASSPGTSYFYEQYF.

This clonotype has a single count. The CDR3 here is CASSKMVTNTEAFF. CDR3 DNA: TGTGCCAGCAGCAAGATGGTAACGAACACTGAAGCTTTCTTT. The rearrangement uses TRBV7-9 and TRBJ1-1, with D hard to call. CDR1 is SEHNR and CDR2 is FQNEAQ in the germline V gene (reference sequence). V was trimmed by 5 bases and J by 1 base, leaving 11 bases between them. This CDR3 region has 14 residues.

This clonotype was seen only a few times. V and J are TRBV12-3 or TRBV12-4 and TRBJ1-6, with TRBD1 identical over 9 bases. The ends lost 6 bases at V and 0 bases at J; junction bases unmatched: 6. This CDR3 comprises 17 residues. The CDR3 DNA reads TGTGCCAGCAGGGGAGGGACAGGGAGCTCCTATAATTCACCCCTCCACTTT. Translating gives CASRGGTGSSYNSPLHF.

This clonotype was counted at least ten times. V is TRBV7-6 and J is TRBJ2-7; 8 bases line up with TRBD1. V gave up 6 bases and J gave up 5 bases; unmatched junction bases: 9. Germline CDR1 and CDR2: SGHVS and FNYEAQ. This CDR3 comprises 14 residues. CDR3 bases: TGTGCCAGCAGTTCGACCCGGACAGGGCACGAGCAGTACTTC. Its protein product is CASSSTRTGHEQYF.

This clonotype was counted only a few times. CDR3 in amino acids: CSVSPGPNQPQHF. For the CDR3, the DNA is TGCAGCGTTTCTCCGGGGCCAAATCAGCCCCAGCATTTT. The chain carries TRBV29-1 and TRBJ1-5; tentative D call: TRBD1 (5 bases). The germline V gene has CDR1 SQVTM and CDR2 ANQGSEA. The V gene lost 5 bases and the J gene lost 4 bases, with 12 bases spanning the gap. The CDR3 loop spans 13 amino acids.

The chain couples TRBV21-1 to TRBJ2-1; TRBD2, the table's D call, was not compared with the DNA. TRBV21-1 is reported as a pseudogene. The length of the CDR3 is 16 residues. CDR3: CASSTRWPGGGDEQFF. The DNA for the CDR3 is TGTGCCAGCAGCACCAGATGGCCGGGGGGAGGGGATGAGCAGTTCTTC.

This clonotype has at least ten counts. V usage is TRBV5-1 and J usage is TRBJ1-1; D ambiguous. This CDR3 contains 15 residues. V was clipped by 5 bases and J by 6 bases, with 20 bases between them. Per the germline V gene, CDR1 is SGHRS and CDR2 is YFSETQ. The DNA of the CDR3 is TGCGCCAGCAGATCTCGACCGGAAGGAGCTTCTGAAGCTTTCTTT. Protein sequence: CASRSRPEGASEAFF.

The chain combines TRBV11-2 with TRBJ1-5; 7 positions match TRBD1. CDR1 and CDR2 from the germline V gene are SGHAT and FQNNGV. The trim removed 4 bases at V and 3 bases at J, leaving 3 bases unmatched. The CDR3 loop spans 14 amino acids. The CDR3 coding sequence is TGTGCCAGCAGCTCCGACAGGGCCAATCAGCCCCAGCATTTT. Protein product: CASSSDRANQPQHF.

This chain connects TRBV29-1 to TRBJ1-1, with TRBD1 identical over 10 bases. Germline assignment: CDR1 SQVTM and CDR2 ANQGSEA. CDR3 length equals 13 residues. V was pared by 7 bases and J by 6 bases, with 8 bases of the junction left unmatched. The CDR3 loop is CSALTGGIAEAFF. CDR3 in DNA: TGCAGCGCACTGACAGGGGGCATCGCTGAAGCTTTCTTT.

The rearrangement joins TRBV29-1 to TRBJ2-7; D is perhaps TRBD1 (5 bases). The end of the DNA fits TRBJ2-5 better, so the J call may be wrong. CDR1 is SQVTM and CDR2 is ANQGSEA in the germline V gene. The CDR3 runs 12 residues. The CDR3 reads CSVGSREETQYF. DNA of the CDR3: TGCAGCGTTGGGAGCAGGGAAGAGACCCAGTACTTC.

Remarks on this clonotype: At one of its ends the junction is not consistent with the germline gene, which may arise from a read error. This chain connects TRBV12-3 or TRBV12-4 to TRBJ2-3; no firm D call. The CDR3 sequence is 14 residues long. Here the CDR3 DNA reads TGTGCCAGCAGTTATAAAGAGAGAGGAGATACCCAGTATTTT. Amino acid sequence: CASSYKERGDTQYF.

This clonotype was observed many times. The gene calls are TRBV7-9 and TRBJ2-1, with D possibly being TRBD1 (5 bases). Trimming pared 2 bases from V and 0 bases from J, leaving 14 bases between. The germline gives CDR1 SEHNR, CDR2 FQNEAQ (reference sequence). There are 17 residues in the CDR3. The CDR3 DNA reads TGTGCCAGCAGCTTAAAGCGTGACAGCAGCTCCTACAATGAGCAGTTCTTC. As protein: CASSLKRDSSSYNEQFF.

This clonotype was detected ten times or more. V is TRBV28 and J is TRBJ2-7; possible D gene TRBD1, 6 bases. The V end lost 0 bases, the J end lost 2 bases, and 11 bases lay between the germline ends. In germline, CDR1 is MDHEN, CDR2 SYDVKM. This CDR3 is built from 15 residues. This CDR3 reads CASSLWAGATYEQYF. CDR3 nucleotides: TGTGCCAGCAGTTTATGGGCAGGGGCCACCTACGAGCAGTACTTC.